These 8 T cell receptor beta chains originate from one sample sequenced in a study of shared clonotypes between healthy human individuals. Using immunoSEQ multiplex PCR, the repertoire was profiled, and TCRdb retains in-frame clones only, with some absent. The sample gives millions of clones, 90% to 95% of which show up once; under 0.45% is in the top ten. Sequencing used naive CD4+ T cells from PBMCs. Subset noted: CD45RA+ positively selected. The receptors were gathered from a man aged 18 to 29 in good health. Some clones in this sample may be carry-over from other donors' samples.

CDR3 in DNA: TGTGCCATCAGTGAGGGGTCTGTAGACAATGAGCAGTTCTTC. Its protein is CAISEGSVDNEQFF. The rearrangement joins TRBV10-3 to TRBJ2-1; no clear D gene. The CDR3 is 14 amino acids. CDR1 is ENHRY and CDR2 is SYGVKD in the germline V gene. Trimming took 2 bases from V and 5 from J, leaving 10 bases between them.

This rearrangement joins TRBV6-6 to TRBJ2-3, with D possibly matching TRBD2 (7 bases). Germline V lookup: CDR1 MNHNY, CDR2 SVGAGI (reference sequence). CDR3 length equals 16 residues. The V and J ends lost 1 base and 2 bases respectively, with 13 bases between them. CDR3 in DNA: TGTGCCAGCAGTTACTGGTCCGGGGGGCCCACAGATACGCAGTATTTT. It yields the protein CASSYWSGGPTDTQYF.

V gene TRBV4-2 combines with J gene TRBJ1-4; D is undetermined. The CDR3 runs to 15 residues. Looked up from germline, CDR1 is LGHNA and CDR2 is YNFKEQ. V was pared by 1 base and J by 5 bases, with 11 bases between. The CDR3 is CASSQGQTLNEKLFF. In DNA, the CDR3 is TGTGCCAGCAGCCAAGGGCAGACACTCAATGAAAAACTGTTTTTT.

This clone was detected once. The chain recombines TRBV18 with TRBJ2-1; 7 bases align to TRBD1. CDR1 is KGHSH, CDR2 LQKENI, per germline. The CDR3 loop spans 12 amino acids. V lost 4 bases, J lost 9 bases, and 3 bases stayed unmatched. CDR3 protein: CASSQQGTEQFF. CDR3 nucleotide sequence: TGTGCCAGCTCACAACAGGGGACTGAGCAGTTCTTC.

The chain is built from TRBV2 and TRBJ2-6; 9 bases are a match to TRBD1. Trimming at V came to 6 bases and at J to 2 bases, leaving 8 bases not matched to a gene. CDR3 length equals 17 residues. The germline V gene encodes CDR1 SNHLY and CDR2 FYNNEI. The CDR3 region has the DNA TGTGCCAGCAGGCCGGGACAGGGTCGACCTGGGGCCAACGTCCTGACTTTC. Its protein is CASRPGQGRPGANVLTF.

This clone occurred once. CDR3 coding DNA: TGTGCCAGCAGTCCGCGGGGGGTGGGAGTGGAAGCTTTCTTT. The encoded protein is CASSPRGVGVEAFF. The rearrangement links TRBV27 to TRBJ1-1; weak D call: TRBD1 (5 bases). Germline V gene lookup returns CDR1 MNHEY and CDR2 SMNVEV (reference sequence). Trimming removed 5 bases at V and 8 bases at J, with 18 bases between. The CDR3 spans 14 residues.

V gene TRBV29-1 combines with J gene TRBJ1-2, with unresolved D. The CDR3 is 14 amino acids. The germline V and J ends were trimmed by 6 bases and 2 bases, with 16 bases remaining between them. The V gene's germline CDR1 is SQVTM and CDR2 ANQGSEA. The CDR3: CSVTGPRGNYGYTF. The CDR3 DNA is TGCAGCGTCACCGGGCCCAGAGGCAACTATGGCTACACCTTC.

This clone was recorded a few times. Different DNA sequences within this sample yield the same CDR3. The chain carries TRBV5-1 and TRBJ1-5, with D unclear. The CDR3 is 13 residues long. Trimming stripped 0 bases from V and 2 bases from J, with 3 bases between. Per the germline V gene, CDR1 is SGHRS and CDR2 is YFSETQ. The CDR3 sequence is CASSLVGNQPQHF. The CDR3 DNA reads TGCGCCAGCAGCTTGGTTGGCAATCAGCCCCAGCATTTT.